Below, 10 T cell receptor beta chains from the same sample are listed, as sequenced in a study of cytomegalovirus exposure and HLA in healthy donors. PCR primers comprised 60 Vbeta and 13 Jbeta primers. The method was immunoSEQ multiplex PCR; TCRdb's version includes in-frame clones alone and lacks a portion of them. The sample yields about 190,000 clones, around 85% seen once. Source material: PBMCs. The receptors shown here come from a man between 18 and 35 years old in good health and CMV-seronegative.

This rearrangement joins TRBV28 to TRBJ2-5, with D maybe TRBD1 (6 bases). CDR1 MDHEN and CDR2 SYDVKM come from the germline V gene. V lost 5 bases, J lost 1 base, and 14 bases lay in between. The CDR3 covers 15 residues. CDR3 in amino acids: CASSLRGQFQETQYF. The CDR3 coding sequence is TGTGCCAGCAGTCTCCGCGGACAGTTCCAAGAGACCCAGTACTTC.

V usage is TRBV19 and J usage is TRBJ2-3; 7 positions agree with TRBD1. The CDR3 extends over 14 amino acids. Germline V gene lookup returns CDR1 LNHDA and CDR2 SQIVND (reference sequence). V lost 5 bases to trimming and J lost 4 bases; unmatched junction nucleotides: 6. The CDR3 protein is CASSLKQGSDTQYF. The CDR3 bases are TGTGCCAGTAGTCTAAAACAGGGGTCAGATACGCAGTATTTT.

This sequence joins TRBV5-1 and TRBJ2-6; 9 bases fit TRBD1. This CDR3 region has 17 residues. V lost 0 bases and J lost 3; bases outside the gene matches: 4. The germline gives CDR1 SGHRS, CDR2 YFSETQ. This CDR3 reads CASSLVGQGLGANVLTF. Written as DNA, the CDR3 is TGCGCCAGCAGCTTGGTGGGACAGGGTCTTGGGGCCAACGTCCTGACTTTC.

This chain joins TRBV2 and TRBJ1-2, with a tentative D call TRBD1 (6 bases). V was trimmed by 8 bases and J by 3 bases, leaving 16 bases between them. The germline CDR1 and CDR2 sequences are SNHLY and FYNNEI. CDR3 size: 14 residues. The CDR3 nucleotides are TGTGCCAGCCGACCTCCGGGACATTACTATGGCTACACCTTC. As protein: CASRPPGHYYGYTF.

The sample holds a few counts of this clone. In DNA form, the CDR3 reads TGTGCCAGCAGCGCAAACAACGTCCTGACTTTC. Amino acids: CASSANNVLTF. This sequence joins TRBV9 and TRBJ2-6, with unresolved D. This CDR3 spans 11 amino acids. Germline V gene data show CDR1 as SGDLS and CDR2 as YYNGEE. Trimming took off 3 bases at V and 9 bases at J, with 4 bases between the two ends.

The V gene is TRBV28, the J gene TRBJ2-2; 13 nucleotides agree with TRBD2. The V segment lost 7 bases and the J segment 5 bases; nucleotides outside the gene matches: 4. The CDR3 has 15 residues. The germline gives CDR1 MDHEN, CDR2 SYDVKM. This chain's CDR3 is CASNPGLAGTGELFF. CDR3 DNA sequence: TGTGCCAGCAACCCGGGACTAGCGGGAACCGGGGAGCTGTTTTTT.

This chain links TRBV5-1 with TRBJ1-5; unclear D gene. The CDR3 has 14 amino acids. V gave up 0 bases and J gave up 4 bases, with 8 bases separating them. Germline CDR1 SGHRS, CDR2 YFSETQ. CDR3 in amino acids: CASSLGGQNQPQHF. The CDR3 DNA sequence: TGCGCCAGCAGCTTGGGAGGGCAGAATCAGCCCCAGCATTTT.

The rearrangement joins TRBV6-5 to TRBJ2-1, with 11 nucleotides matching TRBD2. The CDR3 consists of 14 residues. Per the germline V gene, CDR1 is MNHEY and CDR2 is SVGAGI. V lost 6 bases and J lost 2; bases outside the gene matches: 0. The CDR3 DNA sequence: TGTGCCAGCAGACTAGCGGGAGCCTACAATGAGCAGTTCTTC. Translated, it gives CASRLAGAYNEQFF.

The rearrangement links TRBV5-1 to TRBJ2-7, with D unresolved. This CDR3 is 11 amino acids long. Germline V lookup: CDR1 SGHRS, CDR2 YFSETQ. V was trimmed by 3 bases and J by 2 bases, leaving 3 bases between them. In nucleotides, the CDR3 is TGCGCCAGCAGCTCAACCTACGAGCAGTACTTC. Protein sequence: CASSSTYEQYF.

The chain combines TRBV6-1 with TRBJ1-2; D remains unclear. CDR1 and CDR2 from the germline V gene are MNHNS and SASEGT. The V end lost 6 bases, the J end lost 7 bases, and 18 bases lay between the germline ends. The CDR3 loop spans 14 amino acids. The CDR3 here is CASSPGASGIGYTF. The CDR3 DNA is TGTGCCAGCAGCCCTGGCGCCTCGGGAATTGGCTACACCTTC.